What follows are 7 T cell receptor beta chains derived from one specimen sequenced in a study of T cells in Graves' hyperthyroidism and ophthalmopathy. From RNA transcripts, TCR beta CDR3 regions were amplified. An initial round of RT-PCR targeting the TCR CDR3 relied on the HTBI primer set. Via MiXCR, TCRdb re-called the multiplex PCR reads, giving one row per CDR3 protein. The sample includes approximately 420,000 distinct CDR3 sequences, more than 13% seen only once; the top ten take around a third. The sample comprised blood. All receptors come from a woman aged 30 to 39 with Graves' hyperthyroidism.

This clonotype has just a few counts. The V gene is TRBV9, the J gene TRBJ2-1; 8 positions match TRBD2. The ends lost 2 bases at V and 4 bases at J; junction bases unmatched: 11. The CDR3 sequence is 17 residues long. Looked up from germline, CDR1 is SGDLS and CDR2 is YYNGEE. The CDR3 nucleotides read TGTGCCAGCAGCGTGATAGCGGGACCCGGGGGTTACAATGAGCAGTTCTTC. This codes for CASSVIAGPGGYNEQFF.

This clonotype came up a few times. V and J are TRBV5-4 and TRBJ2-2; 9 bases match TRBD1. The V gene end was trimmed by 7 bases and the J gene end by 6 bases; junction bases not matched to a gene: 13. The CDR3 consists of 16 residues. Per germline, CDR1 SGHNT and CDR2 YYREEE (reference sequence). The CDR3: CASLQGGQGSPGELFF. The CDR3 coding sequence is TGTGCCAGCCTACAAGGGGGACAGGGCAGCCCCGGGGAGCTGTTTTTT.

Many counts were recorded for this clonotype. V usage is TRBV12-3 or TRBV12-4 and J usage is TRBJ2-7, with TRBD1 identical over 7 bases. The CDR3 loop spans 16 amino acids. V dropped 3 bases and J dropped 3; count of bases not matched to a gene: 11. The CDR3 loop reads CASSFQMWDSFYEQYF. The DNA of the CDR3 is TGTGCCAGCAGTTTTCAAATGTGGGACAGTTTCTACGAGCAGTACTTC.

This clonotype was seen ten or more times. CDR3 in DNA: TGTGCCAGCAGTGCGACGGTGAACACTGAAGCTTTCTTT. Protein sequence: CASSATVNTEAFF. This chain connects TRBV6-4 to TRBJ1-1, with D hard to call. CDR3 length: 13 residues. Germline V gene data show CDR1 as MRHNA and CDR2 as SNTAGT. With 4 bases removed from V and 0 bases from J, the gap between germline ends came to 6 bases.

Only one count was recorded for this clonotype. The rearrangement uses TRBV20-1 and TRBJ2-3, with TRBD2 matching 13 bases. V lost 0 bases to trimming and J lost 1 base; unmatched junction nucleotides: 10. The CDR3 spans 19 residues. CDR1 DFQATT and CDR2 SNEGSKA come from the germline V gene (reference sequence). CDR3 sequence reads: CSARDRGTSGVRGTDTQYF. The CDR3, as DNA: TGCAGTGCTAGAGATCGTGGGACTAGCGGGGTGAGGGGCACAGATACGCAGTATTTT.

The sample holds many counts of this clonotype. The chain joins TRBV7-2 to TRBJ2-7; TRBD1 matches 10 bases. The germline V gene has CDR1 SGHTA and CDR2 FQGNSA. This CDR3 spans 15 amino acids. V shed 5 bases and J 2 bases; nucleotides not matched to a gene: 6. For the CDR3, the DNA is TGTGCCAGCAGCCCACAAGGACAGGGGGCCTACGAGCAGTACTTC. This encodes CASSPQGQGAYEQYF.

This clonotype was found a few times. This rearrangement joins TRBV9 to TRBJ2-1, with 12 bases identical to TRBD2. Germline V gene sequence: CDR1 SGDLS, CDR2 YYNGEE. V shed 0 bases, J shed 1 base, and the junction held 5 bases outside the gene matches. This CDR3 is 18 amino acids long. The CDR3 DNA is TGTGCCAGCAGCGTAGTAGGTACTAGCGGGGGGTCCTACAATGAGCAGTTCTTC. Its protein product is CASSVVGTSGGSYNEQFF.